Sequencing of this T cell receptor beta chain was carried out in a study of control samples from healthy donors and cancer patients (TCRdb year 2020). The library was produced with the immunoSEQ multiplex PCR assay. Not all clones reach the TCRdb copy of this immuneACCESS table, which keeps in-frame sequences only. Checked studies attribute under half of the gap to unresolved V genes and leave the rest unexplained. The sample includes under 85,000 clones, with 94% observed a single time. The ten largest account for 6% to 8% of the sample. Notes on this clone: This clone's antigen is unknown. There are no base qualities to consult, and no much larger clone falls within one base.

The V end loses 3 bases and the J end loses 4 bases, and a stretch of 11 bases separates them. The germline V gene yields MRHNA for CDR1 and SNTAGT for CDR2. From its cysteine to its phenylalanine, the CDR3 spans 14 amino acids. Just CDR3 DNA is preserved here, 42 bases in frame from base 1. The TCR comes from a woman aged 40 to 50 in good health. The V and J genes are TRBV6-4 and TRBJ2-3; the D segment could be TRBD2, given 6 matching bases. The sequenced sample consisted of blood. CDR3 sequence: CASSELEGADTQYF. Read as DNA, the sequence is TGTGCCAGCAGTGAATTGGAGGGCGCAGATACGCAGTATTTT.